These 8 T cell receptor beta chains originate from one sample sequenced in a study of CD8 T cells in Susac syndrome (dated by TCRdb to between 2018 and 2021). The library relied on the immunoSEQ multiplex PCR assay. RNA was extracted with the RNeasy kit and 0.5 to 1 ug was reverse transcribed using random hexamers. TCRdb's own reprocessing of the public reads used fastp at Q25 and MiXCR and kept productive beta chains. Entries that share a CDR3 protein sequence are merged under the most common genes and DNA. This sample has some 110,000 distinct CDR3 sequences in its table, and 95% to 96% of those were observed once. The ten top clones hold less than 0.15% of the sample. Input material: CD4+ T cells from PBMCs. The receptors come from a human donor with Susac syndrome.

This rearrangement joins TRBV29-1 to TRBJ2-1, with D tentatively TRBD2 (6 bases). Germline CDR1 SQVTM, CDR2 ANQGSEA. The CDR3 is made up of 13 amino acids. V lost 2 bases and J lost 8, with 13 bases in between. The chain's CDR3 is CSVETAGGDEQFF. The CDR3, as DNA: TGCAGCGTTGAAACGGCCGGAGGGGATGAGCAGTTCTTC.

The gene calls are TRBV2 and TRBJ2-1; D call uncertain. CDR3 length equals 14 residues. Germline CDR1 reads SNHLY; CDR2 reads FYNNEI. Trimming shortened V by 5 bases and J by 5 bases, and 13 bases separated the two germline ends. CDR3 residues: CASSPYAPNNEQFF. CDR3 coding DNA: TGTGCCAGCAGTCCCTACGCGCCCAACAATGAGCAGTTCTTC.

The J gene is TRBJ1-2, the V gene TRBV29-1, with TRBD1 matching over 10 bases. Per germline, CDR1 SQVTM and CDR2 ANQGSEA. V lost 8 bases and J lost 6; bases outside the gene matches: 9. The CDR3 extends over 13 amino acids. CDR3 nucleotides: TGCAGCAGCGTGACAGGGGGCGAGGATGGCTACACCTTC. It is translated as CSSVTGGEDGYTF.

V is TRBV6-1 and J is TRBJ2-1; 7 bases are shared with TRBD2. From germline, CDR1 is MNHNS and CDR2 SASEGT. J was trimmed by 6 bases and V by 3 bases; bases with no gene match: 5. The CDR3 length is 14 residues. CDR3 sequence reads: CASSEGRATNEQFF. CDR3 nucleotide sequence: TGTGCCAGCAGTGAGGGGAGGGCCACCAATGAGCAGTTCTTC.

This chain joins TRBV5-4 and TRBJ2-5, with TRBD2 matching 11 bases. Germline loops: CDR1 SGHNT, CDR2 YYREEE (reference sequence). This CDR3 contains 16 residues. After removal of 0 bases from V and 5 bases from J, the junction contained 6 bases not matched to a gene. The CDR3 region is CASSLEGLAGGETQYF. DNA for the CDR3: TGTGCCAGCAGCTTGGAAGGGCTAGCGGGAGGTGAGACCCAGTACTTC.

This clonotype was detected once. The chain links TRBV18 to TRBJ2-1, with 8 bases matching TRBD2. Trimming took 5 bases from V and 4 from J; bases not matched to a gene: 10. The germline gives CDR1 KGHSH, CDR2 LQKENI. The CDR3 is 16 amino acids. In DNA, the CDR3 is TGTGCCAGCTCAATCTCGCTAGCGGGCGGATACAATGAGCAGTTCTTC. It specifies CASSISLAGGYNEQFF.

V is TRBV5-4 and J is TRBJ2-5; D is uncertain. Germline assignment: CDR1 SGHNT and CDR2 YYREEE (reference sequence). This CDR3 is 12 amino acids long. Trimming removed 4 bases at V and 2 bases at J, with 6 bases between. This CDR3 is CASSGVQETQYF. In DNA, the CDR3 is TGTGCCAGCAGCGGGGTTCAAGAGACCCAGTACTTC.

The rearrangement links TRBV4-1 to TRBJ2-5; no firm D call. From germline, CDR1 is MGHRA and CDR2 YSYEKL. Trimming took 0 bases from V and 7 from J, leaving 12 bases between them. CDR3 length equals 14 residues. The CDR3 loop is CASSQDGPPGTQYF. CDR3 DNA sequence: TGCGCCAGCAGCCAAGATGGGCCACCGGGGACCCAGTACTTC.